The rows below give T cell receptor beta chains drawn from one sample of a study of T cells of healthy individuals. TCRdb analysed the 5' RACE reads with MiXCR anew, one entry per CDR3 protein. The sample lists about 53,000 distinct CDR3 sequences; about 15% were seen once. The source is a human donor in good health. Both conserved end residues are part of each CDR3. A D gene is named only where the DNA matches it firmly. Size is stated for part of the rows, as once, few or many counts, or as a class when the clone is expanded.

CDR3: CSADTRQGLNSPLHF; DNA: TGCAGTGCTGACACTAGACAGGGTCTTAATTCACCCCTCCACTTT; length: 15; D: TRBD1; V: TRBV20-1; size: medium-sized; J: TRBJ1-6
CDR3: CASSSQPGPNTDTQYF; DNA: TGTGCCAGCAGCTCTCAGCCGGGACCGAACACAGATACGCAGTATTTT; length: 16; D: NA; V: TRBV3-1; size: many; J: TRBJ2-3
CDR3: CSARVFDNSPLHF; DNA: TGCAGTGCTAGAGTATTCGATAATTCACCCCTCCACTTT; length: 13; D: NA; V: TRBV20-1; size: many; J: TRBJ1-6
CDR3: CATSDLPGWSSYNEQFF; DNA: TGTGCCACCAGTGATTTGCCAGGTTGGAGCTCCTACAATGAGCAGTTCTTC; length: 17; D: NA; V: TRBV24-1; size: many; J: TRBJ2-1
CDR3: CASSPPGRNYEQYF; DNA: TGTGCCAGCAGCCCCCCGGGACGGAACTACGAGCAGTACTTC; length: 14; D: NA; V: TRBV9; size: many; J: TRBJ2-7
CDR3: CASSRHPGQGISEQYF; DNA: TGTGCCAGCAGTCGGCACCCGGGACAGGGGATCTCCGAGCAGTACTTC; length: 16; D: TRBD1; V: TRBV6-6; size: few; J: TRBJ2-7
CDR3: CASSLRTSGSSEQFF; DNA: TGTGCCAGCAGTTTAAGGACTAGCGGGAGCAGTGAGCAGTTCTTC; length: 15; D: TRBD2; V: TRBV12-3/TRBV12-4; size: few; J: TRBJ2-1
CDR3: CASSPAGGNQPQHF; DNA: TGTGCCAGCAGTCCCGCAGGGGGCAATCAGCCCCAGCATTTT; length: 14; D: NA; V: TRBV12-3/TRBV12-4; size: many; J: TRBJ1-5
CDR3: CAWSVLMYEQYF; DNA: TGTGCCTGGAGTGTACTCATGTACGAGCAGTACTTC; length: 12; D: NA; V: TRBV30; size: many; J: TRBJ2-7
CDR3: CASSFSPNQPQHF; DNA: TGTGCCAGCAGTTTCAGCCCCAATCAGCCCCAGCATTTT; length: 13; D: NA; V: TRBV12-3/TRBV12-4; size: NA; J: TRBJ1-5
CDR3: CASSQGTPKNLNSPLHF; DNA: TGCGCCAGCAGCCAAGGGACCCCGAAGAACCTTAATTCACCCCTCCACTTT; length: 17; D: NA; V: TRBV4-1; size: many; J: TRBJ1-6